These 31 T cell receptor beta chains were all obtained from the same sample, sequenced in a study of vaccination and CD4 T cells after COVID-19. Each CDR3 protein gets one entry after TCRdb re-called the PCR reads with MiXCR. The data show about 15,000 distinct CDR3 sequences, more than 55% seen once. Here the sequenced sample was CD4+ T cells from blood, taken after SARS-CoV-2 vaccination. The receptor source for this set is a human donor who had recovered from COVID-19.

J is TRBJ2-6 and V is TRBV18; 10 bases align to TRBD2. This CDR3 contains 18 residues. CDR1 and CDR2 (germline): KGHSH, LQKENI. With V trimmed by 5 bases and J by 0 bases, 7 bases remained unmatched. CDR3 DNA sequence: TGTGCCAGCTCAGAGCGGGAGGGCCTTTTCTCTGGGGCCAACGTCCTGACTTTC. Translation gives CASSEREGLFSGANVLTF.

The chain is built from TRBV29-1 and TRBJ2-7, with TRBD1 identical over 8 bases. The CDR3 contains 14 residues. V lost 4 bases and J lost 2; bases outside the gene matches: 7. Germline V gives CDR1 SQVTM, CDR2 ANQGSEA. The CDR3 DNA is TGCAGCGTTGGGGCAGGGGGCAGCCCCTACGAGCAGTACTTC. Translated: CSVGAGGSPYEQYF.

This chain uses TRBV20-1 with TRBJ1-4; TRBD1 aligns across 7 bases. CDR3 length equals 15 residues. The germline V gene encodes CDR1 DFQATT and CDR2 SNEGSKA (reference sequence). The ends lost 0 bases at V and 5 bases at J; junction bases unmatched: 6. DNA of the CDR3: TGCAGTGCTAGAGATATCGGCAGGGGGAATGAAAAACTGTTTTTT. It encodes CSARDIGRGNEKLFF.

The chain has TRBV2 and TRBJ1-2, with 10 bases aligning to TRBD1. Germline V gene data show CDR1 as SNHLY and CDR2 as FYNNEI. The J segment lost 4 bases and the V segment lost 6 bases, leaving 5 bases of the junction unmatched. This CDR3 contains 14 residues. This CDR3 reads CASRPRTGGYGYTF. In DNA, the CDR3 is TGTGCCAGCAGACCCCGGACAGGGGGCTATGGCTACACCTTC.

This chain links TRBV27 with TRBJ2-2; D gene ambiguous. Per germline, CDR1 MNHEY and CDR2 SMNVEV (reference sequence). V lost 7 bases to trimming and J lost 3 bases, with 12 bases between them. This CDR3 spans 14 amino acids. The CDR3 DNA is TGTGCCAGCACGGCTAGACGGCACACCGGGGAGCTGTTTTTT. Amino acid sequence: CASTARRHTGELFF.

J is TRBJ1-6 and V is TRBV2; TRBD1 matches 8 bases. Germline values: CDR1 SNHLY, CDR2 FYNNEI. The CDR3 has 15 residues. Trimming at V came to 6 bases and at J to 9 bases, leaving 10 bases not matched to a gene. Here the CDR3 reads CASRGNQGASSPLHF. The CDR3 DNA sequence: TGTGCCAGCAGGGGAAACCAGGGGGCTAGTTCACCCCTCCACTTT.

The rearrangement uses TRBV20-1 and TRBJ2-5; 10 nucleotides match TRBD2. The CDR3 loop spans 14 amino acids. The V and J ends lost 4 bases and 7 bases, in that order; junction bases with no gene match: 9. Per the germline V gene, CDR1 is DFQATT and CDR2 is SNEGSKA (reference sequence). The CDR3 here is CSAKEAGGYATQYF. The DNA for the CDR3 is TGCAGTGCTAAGGAAGCGGGAGGGTACGCGACCCAGTACTTC.

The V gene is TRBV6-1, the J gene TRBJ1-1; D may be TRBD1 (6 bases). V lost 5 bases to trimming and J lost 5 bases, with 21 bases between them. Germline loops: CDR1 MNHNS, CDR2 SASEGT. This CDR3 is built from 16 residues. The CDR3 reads CASSSAAGAGGTEAFF. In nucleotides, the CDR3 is TGTGCCAGCAGTAGTGCAGCGGGGGCGGGAGGGACTGAAGCTTTCTTT.

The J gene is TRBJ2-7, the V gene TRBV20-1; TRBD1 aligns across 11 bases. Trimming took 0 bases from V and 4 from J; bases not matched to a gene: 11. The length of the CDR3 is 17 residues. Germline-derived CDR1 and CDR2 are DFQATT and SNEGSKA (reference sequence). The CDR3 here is CSARDRVRTGGAYEQYF. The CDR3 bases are TGCAGTGCTAGAGATCGGGTCCGGACAGGGGGCGCGTACGAGCAGTACTTC.

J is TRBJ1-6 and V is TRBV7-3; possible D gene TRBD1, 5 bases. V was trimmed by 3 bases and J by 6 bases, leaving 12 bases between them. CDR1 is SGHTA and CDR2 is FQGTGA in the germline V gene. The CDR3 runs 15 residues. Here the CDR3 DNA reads TGTGCCAGCAGCTTGGGGCAAGGACCTAATTCACCCCTCCACTTT. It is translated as CASSLGQGPNSPLHF. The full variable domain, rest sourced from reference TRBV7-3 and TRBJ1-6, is GAGVSQTPSNKVTEKGKYVELRCDPISGHTALYWYRQSLGQGPEFLIYFQGTGAADDSGLPNDRFFAVRPEGSVSTLKIQRTERGDSAVYLCASSLGQGPNSPLHFGNGTRLTVT.

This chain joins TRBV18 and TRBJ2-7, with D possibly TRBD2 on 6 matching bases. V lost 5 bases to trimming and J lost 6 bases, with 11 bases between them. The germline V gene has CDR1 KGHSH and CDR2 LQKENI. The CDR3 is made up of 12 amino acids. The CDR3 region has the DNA TGTGCCAGCTCATCGACTAGTTCCGAGCAGTACTTC. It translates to CASSSTSSEQYF.

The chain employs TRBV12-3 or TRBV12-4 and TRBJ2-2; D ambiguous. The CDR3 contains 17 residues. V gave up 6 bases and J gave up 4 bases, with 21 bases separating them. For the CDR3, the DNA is TGTGCCAGCAGCTGGGCCCCCAACCCCGACACCACCGGGGAGCTGTTTTTT. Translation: CASSWAPNPDTTGELFF.

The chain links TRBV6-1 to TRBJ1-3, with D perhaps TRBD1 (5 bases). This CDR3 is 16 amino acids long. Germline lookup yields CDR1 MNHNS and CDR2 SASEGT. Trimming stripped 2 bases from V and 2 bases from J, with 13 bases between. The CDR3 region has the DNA TGTGCCAGCAGTGAAAGAGGTGTGGGGCCTGGAAACACCATATATTTT. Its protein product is CASSERGVGPGNTIYF.

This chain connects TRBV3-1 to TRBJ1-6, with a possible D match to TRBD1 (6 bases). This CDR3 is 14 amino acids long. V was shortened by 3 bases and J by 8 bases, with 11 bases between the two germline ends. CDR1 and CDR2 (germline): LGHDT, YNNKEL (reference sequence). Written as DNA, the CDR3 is TGTGCCAGCAGCCACGGACAGATTGATTCACCCCTCCACTTT. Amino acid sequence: CASSHGQIDSPLHF.

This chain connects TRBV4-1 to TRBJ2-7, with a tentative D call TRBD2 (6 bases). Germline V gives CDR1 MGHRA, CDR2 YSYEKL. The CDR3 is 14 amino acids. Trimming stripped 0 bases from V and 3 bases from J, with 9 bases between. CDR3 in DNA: TGCGCCAGCAGCCAAGAATCGGAGGGCTACGAGCAGTACTTC. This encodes CASSQESEGYEQYF.

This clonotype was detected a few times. In nucleotides, the CDR3 is TGTGCCAGCGTTCGGGCATTTGATAGAGATACGCAGTATTTT. This sequence encodes CASVRAFDRDTQYF. This chain joins TRBV6-1 and TRBJ2-3, with D unclear. Germline loops: CDR1 MNHNS, CDR2 SASEGT. CDR3 size: 14 residues. Trimming removed 8 bases at V and 5 bases at J, with 17 bases between.

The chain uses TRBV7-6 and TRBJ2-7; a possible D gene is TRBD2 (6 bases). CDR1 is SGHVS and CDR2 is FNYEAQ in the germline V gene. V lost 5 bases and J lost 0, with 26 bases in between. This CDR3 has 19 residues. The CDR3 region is CASSIIVELAATSSYEQYF. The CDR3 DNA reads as TGTGCCAGCAGCATAATAGTCGAACTAGCAGCCACCAGCTCCTACGAGCAGTACTTC.

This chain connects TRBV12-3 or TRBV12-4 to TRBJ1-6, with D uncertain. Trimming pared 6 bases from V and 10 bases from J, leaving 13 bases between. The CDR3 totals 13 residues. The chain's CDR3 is CASRRKLGSPLHF. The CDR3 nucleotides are TGTGCCAGCAGAAGGAAACTCGGGTCACCCCTCCACTTT.

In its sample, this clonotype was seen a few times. CDR3 region: CATSDSTYQPQHF. The CDR3 region has the DNA TGTGCCACCAGTGATTCAACCTATCAGCCCCAGCATTTT. The rearrangement links TRBV24-1 to TRBJ1-5; no reliable D call. Germline-derived CDR1 and CDR2 are KGHDR and SFDVKD. V was pared by 2 bases and J by 5 bases, with 6 bases between. The CDR3 loop spans 13 amino acids.

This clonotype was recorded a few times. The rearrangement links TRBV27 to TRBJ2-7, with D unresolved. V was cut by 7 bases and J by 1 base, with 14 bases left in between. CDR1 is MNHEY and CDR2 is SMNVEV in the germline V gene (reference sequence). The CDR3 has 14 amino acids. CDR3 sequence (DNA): TGTGCCAGCAACGCTCGTCCAGAATCCTACGAGCAGTACTTC. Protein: CASNARPESYEQYF.

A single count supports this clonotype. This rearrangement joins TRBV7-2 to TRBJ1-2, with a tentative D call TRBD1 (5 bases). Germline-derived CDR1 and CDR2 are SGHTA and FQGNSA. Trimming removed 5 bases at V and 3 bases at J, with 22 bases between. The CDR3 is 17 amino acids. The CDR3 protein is CASSRASGTPVDYGYTF. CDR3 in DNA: TGTGCCAGCAGCCGAGCCTCCGGGACCCCTGTGGACTATGGCTACACCTTC.

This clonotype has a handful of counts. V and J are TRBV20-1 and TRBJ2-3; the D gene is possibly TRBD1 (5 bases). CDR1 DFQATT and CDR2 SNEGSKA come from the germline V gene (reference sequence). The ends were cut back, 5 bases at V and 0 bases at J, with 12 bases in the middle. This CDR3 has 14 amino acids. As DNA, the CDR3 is TGCAGTGCTTCTCCCGGACATAGCACAGATACGCAGTATTTT. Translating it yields CSASPGHSTDTQYF.

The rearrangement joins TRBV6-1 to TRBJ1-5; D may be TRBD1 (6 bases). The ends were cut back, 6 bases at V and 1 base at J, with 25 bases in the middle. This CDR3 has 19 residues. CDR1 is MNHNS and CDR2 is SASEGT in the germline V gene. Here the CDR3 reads CASSRTARLQGSSNQPQHF. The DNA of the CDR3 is TGTGCCAGCAGCAGAACGGCGAGACTACAGGGTTCCAGCAATCAGCCCCAGCATTTT.

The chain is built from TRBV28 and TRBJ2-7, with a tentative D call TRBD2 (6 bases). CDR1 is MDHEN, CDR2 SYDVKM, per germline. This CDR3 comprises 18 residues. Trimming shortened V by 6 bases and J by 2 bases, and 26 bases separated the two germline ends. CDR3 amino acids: CASSQPGGRGGRPYEQYF. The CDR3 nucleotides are TGTGCCAGCAGCCAACCTGGGGGTAGGGGAGGCCGCCCCTACGAGCAGTACTTC.

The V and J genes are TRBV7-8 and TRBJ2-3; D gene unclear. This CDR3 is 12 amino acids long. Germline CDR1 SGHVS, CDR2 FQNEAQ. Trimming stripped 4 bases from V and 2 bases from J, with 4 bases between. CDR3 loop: CASSYLTDTQYF. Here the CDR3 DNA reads TGTGCCAGCAGCTACCTCACAGATACGCAGTATTTT.

The CDR3 DNA reads TGTGCCAGCAGCCGACAGGGTATTCTCCACGAGCAGTACTTC. It encodes CASSRQGILHEQYF. The chain links TRBV5-5 to TRBJ2-7; 7 bases fit TRBD1. The ends lost 4 bases at V and 5 bases at J; junction bases unmatched: 9. The germline gives CDR1 SGHKS, CDR2 YYEKEE (reference sequence). The CDR3 loop spans 14 amino acids.

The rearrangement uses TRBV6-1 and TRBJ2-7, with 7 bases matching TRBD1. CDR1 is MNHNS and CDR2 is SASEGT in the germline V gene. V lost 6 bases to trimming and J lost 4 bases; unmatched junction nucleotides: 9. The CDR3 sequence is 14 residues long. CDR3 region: CASRRGLADYEQYF. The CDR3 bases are TGTGCCAGCAGGAGGGGGCTAGCCGATTACGAGCAGTACTTC.

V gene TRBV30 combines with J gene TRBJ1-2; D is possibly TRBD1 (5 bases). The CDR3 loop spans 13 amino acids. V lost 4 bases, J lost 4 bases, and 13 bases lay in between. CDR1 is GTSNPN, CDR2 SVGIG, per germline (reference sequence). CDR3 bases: TGTGCCTGGACGAGGGGTAGGGTCTATGGCTACACCTTC. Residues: CAWTRGRVYGYTF.

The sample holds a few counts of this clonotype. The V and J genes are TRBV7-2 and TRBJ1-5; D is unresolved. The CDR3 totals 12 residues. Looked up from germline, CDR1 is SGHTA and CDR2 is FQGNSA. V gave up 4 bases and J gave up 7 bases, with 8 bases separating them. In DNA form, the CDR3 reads TGTGCCAGCAGCTCCCGCGGGCAGCCCCAGCATTTT. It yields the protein CASSSRGQPQHF.

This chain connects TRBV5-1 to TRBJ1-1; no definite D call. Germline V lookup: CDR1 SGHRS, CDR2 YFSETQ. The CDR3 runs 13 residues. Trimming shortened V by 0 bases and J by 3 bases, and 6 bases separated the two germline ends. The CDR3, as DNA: TGCGCCAGCAGCTTGGTACGAGACACTGAAGCTTTCTTT. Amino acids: CASSLVRDTEAFF. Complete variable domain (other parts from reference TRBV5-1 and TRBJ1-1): KAGVTQTPRYLIKTRGQQVTLSCSPISGHRSVSWYQQTPGQGLQFLFEYFSETQRNKGNFPGRFSGRQFSNSRSEMNVSTLELGDSALYLCASSLVRDTEAFFGQGTRLTVV.

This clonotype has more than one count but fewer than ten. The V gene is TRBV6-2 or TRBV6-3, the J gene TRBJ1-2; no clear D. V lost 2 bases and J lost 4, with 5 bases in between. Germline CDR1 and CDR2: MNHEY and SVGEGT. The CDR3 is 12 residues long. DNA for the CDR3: TGTGCCAGCAGTTACGGTTCCTATGGCTACACCTTC. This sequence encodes CASSYGSYGYTF.